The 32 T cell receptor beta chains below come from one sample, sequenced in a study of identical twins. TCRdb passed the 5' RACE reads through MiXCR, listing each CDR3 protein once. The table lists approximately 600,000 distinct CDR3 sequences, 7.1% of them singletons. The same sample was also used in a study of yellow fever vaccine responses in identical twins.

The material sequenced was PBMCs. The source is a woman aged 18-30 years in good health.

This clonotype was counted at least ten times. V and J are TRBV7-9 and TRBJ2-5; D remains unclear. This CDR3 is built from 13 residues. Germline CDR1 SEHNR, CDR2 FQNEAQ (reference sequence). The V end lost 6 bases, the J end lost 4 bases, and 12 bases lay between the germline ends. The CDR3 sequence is CASRKQPGETQYF. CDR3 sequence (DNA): TGTGCCAGCAGAAAACAGCCCGGAGAGACCCAGTACTTC.

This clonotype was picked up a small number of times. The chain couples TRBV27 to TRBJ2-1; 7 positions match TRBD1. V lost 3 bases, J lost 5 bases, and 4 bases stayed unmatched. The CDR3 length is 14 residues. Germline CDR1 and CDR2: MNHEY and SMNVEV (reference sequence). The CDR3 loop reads CASSLGQRNNEQFF. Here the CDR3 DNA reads TGTGCCAGCAGTTTGGGACAGCGGAACAATGAGCAGTTCTTC.

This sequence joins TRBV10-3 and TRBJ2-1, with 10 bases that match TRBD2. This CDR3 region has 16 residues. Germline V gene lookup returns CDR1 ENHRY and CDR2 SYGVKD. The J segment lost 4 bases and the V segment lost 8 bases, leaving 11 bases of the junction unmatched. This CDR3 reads CAIGTSVGYQYNEQFF. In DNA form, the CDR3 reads TGTGCCATCGGGACTAGCGTCGGCTACCAGTACAATGAGCAGTTCTTC.

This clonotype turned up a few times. CDR3 nucleotide sequence: TGTGCCAGCAGGCAGGGGGGTGGCTACACCTTC. Translation: CASRQGGGYTF. The chain couples TRBV28 to TRBJ1-2, with 7 bases matching TRBD1. The CDR3 has 11 residues. V lost 6 bases, J lost 7 bases, and 2 bases stayed unmatched. The germline gives CDR1 MDHEN, CDR2 SYDVKM.

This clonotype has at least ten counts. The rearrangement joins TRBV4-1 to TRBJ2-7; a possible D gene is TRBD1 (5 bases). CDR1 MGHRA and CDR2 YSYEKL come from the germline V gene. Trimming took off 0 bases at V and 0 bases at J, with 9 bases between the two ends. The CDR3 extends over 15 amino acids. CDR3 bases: TGCGCCAGCAGCCAAGATCGCACAGGCTCCTACGAGCAGTACGTC. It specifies CASSQDRTGSYEQYV.

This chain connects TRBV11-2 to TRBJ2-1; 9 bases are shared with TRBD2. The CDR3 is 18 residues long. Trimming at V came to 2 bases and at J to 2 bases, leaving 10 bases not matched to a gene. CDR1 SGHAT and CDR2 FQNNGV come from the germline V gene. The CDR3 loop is CASSLRFGAGGPYNEQFF. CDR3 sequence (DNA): TGTGCCAGCAGCTTAAGGTTTGGGGCGGGAGGGCCCTACAATGAGCAGTTCTTC. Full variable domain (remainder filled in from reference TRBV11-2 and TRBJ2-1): EAGVAQSPRYKIIEKRQSVAFWCNPISGHATLYWYQQILGQGPKLLIQFQNNGVVDDSQLPKDRFSAERLKGVDSTLKIQPAKLEDSAVYLCASSLRFGAGGPYNEQFFGPGTRLTVL.

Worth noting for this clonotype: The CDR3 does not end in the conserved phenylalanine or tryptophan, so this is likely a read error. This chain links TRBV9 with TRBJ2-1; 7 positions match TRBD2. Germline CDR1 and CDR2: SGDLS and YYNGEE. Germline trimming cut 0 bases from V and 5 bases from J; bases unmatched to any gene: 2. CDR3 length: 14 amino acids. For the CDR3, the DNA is TGTGCCAGCAGCGTAGGAGCGGGGAACAATGAGCAGTTCTTG. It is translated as CASSVGAGNNEQFL.

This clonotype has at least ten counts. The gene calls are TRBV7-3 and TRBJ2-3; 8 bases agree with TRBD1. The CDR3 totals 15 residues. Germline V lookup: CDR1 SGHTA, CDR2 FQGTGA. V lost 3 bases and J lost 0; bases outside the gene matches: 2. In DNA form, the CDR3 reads TGTGCCAGCAGCTTTCAGGGGGCCAGCACAGATACGCAGTATTTT. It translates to CASSFQGASTDTQYF.

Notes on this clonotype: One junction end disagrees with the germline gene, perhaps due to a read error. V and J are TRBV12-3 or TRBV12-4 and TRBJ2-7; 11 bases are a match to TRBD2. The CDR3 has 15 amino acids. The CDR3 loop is CASSLAGGVSDEQYF. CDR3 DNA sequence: TGTGCCAGCAGTCTAGCGGGAGGCGTATCGGACGAGCAGTACTTC.

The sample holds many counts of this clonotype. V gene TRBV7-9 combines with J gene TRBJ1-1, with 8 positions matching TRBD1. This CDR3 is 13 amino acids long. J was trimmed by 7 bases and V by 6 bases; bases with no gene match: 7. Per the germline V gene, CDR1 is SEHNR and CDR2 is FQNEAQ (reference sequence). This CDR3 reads CASRPRGPGEAFF. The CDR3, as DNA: TGTGCCAGCAGACCCAGGGGGCCAGGTGAAGCTTTCTTT.

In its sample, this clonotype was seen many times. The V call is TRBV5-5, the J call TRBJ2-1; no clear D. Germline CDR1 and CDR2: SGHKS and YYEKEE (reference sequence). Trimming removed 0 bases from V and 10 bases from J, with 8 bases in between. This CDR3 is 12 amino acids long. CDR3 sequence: CASSLDLWEQFF. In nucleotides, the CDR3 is TGTGCCAGCAGCTTGGATTTGTGGGAGCAGTTCTTC.

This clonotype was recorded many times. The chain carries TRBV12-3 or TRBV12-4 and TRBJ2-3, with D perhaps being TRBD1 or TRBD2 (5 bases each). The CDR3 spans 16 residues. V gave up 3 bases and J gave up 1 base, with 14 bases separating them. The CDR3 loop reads CASSFAGGTGTDTQYF. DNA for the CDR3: TGTGCCAGCAGTTTTGCTGGGGGAACCGGCACAGATACGCAGTATTTT.

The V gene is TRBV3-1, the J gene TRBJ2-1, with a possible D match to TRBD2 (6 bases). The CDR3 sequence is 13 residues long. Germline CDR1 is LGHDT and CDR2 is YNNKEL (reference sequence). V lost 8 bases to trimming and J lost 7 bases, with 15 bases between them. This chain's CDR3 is CASGGLKSNEQFF. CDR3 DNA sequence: TGTGCCAGCGGAGGACTAAAGTCGAATGAGCAGTTCTTC.

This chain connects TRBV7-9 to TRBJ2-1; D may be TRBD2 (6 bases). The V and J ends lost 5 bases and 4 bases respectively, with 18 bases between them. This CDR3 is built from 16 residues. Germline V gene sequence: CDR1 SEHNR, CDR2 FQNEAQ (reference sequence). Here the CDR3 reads CASSPSVGRGYNEQFF. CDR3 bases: TGTGCCAGCAGCCCTAGCGTGGGGCGGGGATACAATGAGCAGTTCTTC.

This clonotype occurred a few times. The CDR3 sequence is CASSQGLAGGPGGANVLTF. The CDR3 DNA is TGTGCCAGCAGCCAAGGACTAGCGGGAGGGCCGGGCGGGGCCAACGTCCTGACTTTC. This sequence joins TRBV3-1 and TRBJ2-6, with 14 bases identical to TRBD2. This CDR3 spans 19 amino acids. J was trimmed by 4 bases and V by 1 base; bases with no gene match: 6. Germline V gene lookup returns CDR1 LGHDT and CDR2 YNNKEL (reference sequence).

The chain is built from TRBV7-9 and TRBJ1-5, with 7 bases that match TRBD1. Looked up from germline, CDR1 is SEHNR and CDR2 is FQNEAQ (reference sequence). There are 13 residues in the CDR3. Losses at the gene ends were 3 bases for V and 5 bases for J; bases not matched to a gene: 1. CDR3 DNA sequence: TGTGCCAGCAGCTTCGACAGGGATCAGCCCCAGCATTTT. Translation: CASSFDRDQPQHF.

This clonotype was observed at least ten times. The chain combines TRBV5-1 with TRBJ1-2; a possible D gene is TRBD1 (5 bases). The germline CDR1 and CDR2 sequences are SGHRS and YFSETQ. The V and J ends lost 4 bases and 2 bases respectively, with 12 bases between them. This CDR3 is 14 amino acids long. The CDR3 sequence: CASSVGTLNYGYTF. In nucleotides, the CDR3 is TGCGCCAGCAGCGTTGGGACCCTCAACTATGGCTACACCTTC.

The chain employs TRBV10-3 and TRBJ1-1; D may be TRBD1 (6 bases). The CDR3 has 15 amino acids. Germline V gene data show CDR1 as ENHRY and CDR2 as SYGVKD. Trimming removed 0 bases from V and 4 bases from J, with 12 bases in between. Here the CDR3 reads CAISESNTGSTEAFF. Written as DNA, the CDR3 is TGTGCCATCAGTGAGTCGAATACAGGGTCCACTGAAGCTTTCTTT.

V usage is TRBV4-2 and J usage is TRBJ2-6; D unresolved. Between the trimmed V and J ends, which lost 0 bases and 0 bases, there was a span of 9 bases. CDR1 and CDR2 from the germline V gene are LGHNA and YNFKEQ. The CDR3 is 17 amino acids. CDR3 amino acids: CASSQDFRTSGANVLTF. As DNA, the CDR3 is TGTGCCAGCAGCCAAGATTTTCGCACCTCTGGGGCCAACGTCCTGACTTTC.

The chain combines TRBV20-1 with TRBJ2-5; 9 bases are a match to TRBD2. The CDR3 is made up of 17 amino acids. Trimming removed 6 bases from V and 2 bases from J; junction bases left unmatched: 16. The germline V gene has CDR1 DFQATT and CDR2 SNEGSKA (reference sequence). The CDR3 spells CSARWAGGPSSQETQYF. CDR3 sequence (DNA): TGCAGTGCCCGGTGGGCGGGGGGGCCTTCCTCGCAAGAGACCCAGTACTTC.

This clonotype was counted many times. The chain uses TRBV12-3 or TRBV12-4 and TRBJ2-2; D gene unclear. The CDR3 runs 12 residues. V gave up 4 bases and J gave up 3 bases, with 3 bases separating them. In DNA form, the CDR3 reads TGTGCCAGCAGTTCCCACACCGGGGAGCTGTTTTTT. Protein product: CASSSHTGELFF.

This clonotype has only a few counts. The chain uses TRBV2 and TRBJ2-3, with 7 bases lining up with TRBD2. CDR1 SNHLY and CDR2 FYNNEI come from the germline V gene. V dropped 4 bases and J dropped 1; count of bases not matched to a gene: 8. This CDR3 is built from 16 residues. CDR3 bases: TGTGCCAGCAGTGGGGGCGGGAGCTTCGGCACAGATACGCAGTATTTT. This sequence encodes CASSGGGSFGTDTQYF.

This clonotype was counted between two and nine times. CDR3 protein: CASSPTGTGEGNIQYF. The CDR3 DNA follows: TGCGCCAGCAGCCCAACCGGGACAGGGGAGGGAAACATTCAGTACTTC. The V and J genes are TRBV5-1 and TRBJ2-4; TRBD1 matches at 10 bases. The CDR3 is made up of 16 amino acids. Trimming removed 4 bases from V and 6 bases from J; junction bases left unmatched: 10. Germline CDR1 reads SGHRS; CDR2 reads YFSETQ.

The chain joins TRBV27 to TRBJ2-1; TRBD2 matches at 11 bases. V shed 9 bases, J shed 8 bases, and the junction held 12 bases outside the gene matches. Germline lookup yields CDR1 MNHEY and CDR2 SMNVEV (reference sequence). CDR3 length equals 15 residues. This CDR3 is CASSRGASGRYEQFF. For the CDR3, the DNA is TGTGCCAGTAGTAGGGGGGCTAGCGGGAGGTATGAGCAGTTCTTC.

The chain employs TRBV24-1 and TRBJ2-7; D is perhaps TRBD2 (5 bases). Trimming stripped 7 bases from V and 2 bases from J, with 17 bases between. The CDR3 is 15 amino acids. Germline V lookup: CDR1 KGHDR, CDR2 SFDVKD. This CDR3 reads CATRRTFINPYEQYV. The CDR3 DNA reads TGTGCCACCAGACGGACTTTTATAAACCCCTACGAGCAGTACGTC.

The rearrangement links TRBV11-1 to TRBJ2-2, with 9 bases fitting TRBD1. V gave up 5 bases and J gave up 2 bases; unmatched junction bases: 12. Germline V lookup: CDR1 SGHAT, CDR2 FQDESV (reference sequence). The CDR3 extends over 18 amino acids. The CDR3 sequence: CASSLIPGQGPNTGELFF. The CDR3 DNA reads TGTGCCAGCAGCCTCATTCCGGGACAGGGTCCTAACACCGGGGAGCTGTTTTTT.

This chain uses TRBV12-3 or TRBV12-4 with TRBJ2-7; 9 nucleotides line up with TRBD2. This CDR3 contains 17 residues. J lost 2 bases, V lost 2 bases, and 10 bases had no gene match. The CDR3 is CASSLPPGRGRAYEQYF. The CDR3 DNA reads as TGTGCCAGCAGTTTACCCCCCGGGCGCGGGAGGGCCTACGAGCAGTACTTC.

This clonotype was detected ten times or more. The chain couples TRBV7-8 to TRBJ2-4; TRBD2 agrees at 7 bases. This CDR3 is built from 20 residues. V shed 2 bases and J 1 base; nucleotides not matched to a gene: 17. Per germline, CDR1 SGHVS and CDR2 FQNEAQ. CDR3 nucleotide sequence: TGTGCCAGCAGCTTACGGGACTATAAAAATTTCCGGGGGGCCAAAAACATTCAGTACTTC. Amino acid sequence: CASSLRDYKNFRGAKNIQYF.

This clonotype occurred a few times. CDR3 sequence (DNA): TGCAGCGTTCAGGGACAGCAGAACACTGAAGCTTTCTTT. It specifies CSVQGQQNTEAFF. This rearrangement joins TRBV29-1 to TRBJ1-1, with 7 bases aligning to TRBD1. Unmatched junction bases numbered 4, after V lost 5 bases and J lost 1 base. The CDR3 has 13 residues. Germline V gives CDR1 SQVTM, CDR2 ANQGSEA.

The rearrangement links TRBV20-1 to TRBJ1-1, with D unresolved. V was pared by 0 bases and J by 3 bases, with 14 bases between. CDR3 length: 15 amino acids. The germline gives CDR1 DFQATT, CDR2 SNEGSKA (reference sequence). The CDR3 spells CSARDPGKGYTEAFF. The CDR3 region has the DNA TGCAGTGCTAGAGATCCTGGCAAGGGCTACACTGAAGCTTTCTTT.

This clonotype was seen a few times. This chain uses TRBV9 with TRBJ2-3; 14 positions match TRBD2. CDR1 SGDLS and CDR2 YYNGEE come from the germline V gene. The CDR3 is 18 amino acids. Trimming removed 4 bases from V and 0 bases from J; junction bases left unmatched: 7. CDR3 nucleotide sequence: TGTGCCAGCAGCTCCGGGACTAGCGGGGGATTTAGCACAGATACGCAGTATTTT. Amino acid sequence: CASSSGTSGGFSTDTQYF.

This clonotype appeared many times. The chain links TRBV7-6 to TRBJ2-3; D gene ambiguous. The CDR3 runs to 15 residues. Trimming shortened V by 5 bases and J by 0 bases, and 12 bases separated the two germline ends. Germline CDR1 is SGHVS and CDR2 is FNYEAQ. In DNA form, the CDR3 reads TGTGCCAGCAGCCCATACACCTTTAGCACAGATACGCAGTATTTT. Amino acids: CASSPYTFSTDTQYF.